This T cell receptor (beta chain) was observed in a study of T cell repertoires in cytomegalovirus infection. Background on the study: HLA-B-restricted CMV epitopes that are well studied were used alongside recently identified HLA-C-restricted ones. Shared public TCR beta signatures pointed to both CMV infection and a matching HLA type. Study results and limitations: Ex vivo responses were dominated by HLA-C-restricted CMV-specific TCR beta clonotypes.

MiXCR, applied by TCRdb to the reads, yields one record per CDR3 protein. The table lists about 920,000 distinct CDR3 sequences, around a third of them singletons. The CDR3 runs 17 residues. Trimming stripped 5 bases from V and 1 base from J, with 20 bases between. Per germline, CDR1 LNHNV and CDR2 YYDKDF (reference sequence). This clonotype has more than one count but fewer than ten. What it binds is unknown. This clonotype was sampled from a human donor in good health (CMV status not recorded). Some clones in this sample may be carry-over from other donors' samples. The specimen was cultured CD8+ T cells from PBMCs, collected from culture after CMV antigen stimulation. The chain carries TRBV15 and TRBJ1-1; weak D call: TRBD1 (6 bases). In nucleotides, the CDR3 is TGTGCCACCAGCGACCCAGTAGCCAGACAGGAGAACACTGAAGCTTTCTTT. It translates to CATSDPVARQENTEAFF.